This TCR beta chain is drawn from a study of T cell repertoires in cytomegalovirus infection. For the study at large: Evidence of both CMV infection and a matching HLA type came from public TCR beta signatures. Study-wide findings and caveats: CMV-specific TCR beta clonotypes restricted by HLA-C were the ones dominating the ex vivo response.

TCRdb ran MiXCR on the reads and lists one entry per CDR3 protein. The sample holds about 500,000 distinct CDR3 sequences; roughly 34% are singletons and the top ten take roughly a sixth. CDR1 is SGHTA, CDR2 FQGNSA, per germline. Trimming took off 5 bases at V and 6 bases at J, with 15 bases between the two ends. The CDR3 length is 14 residues. This clonotype has more than one count but fewer than ten. Its specificity is unknown. The input for sequencing was cultured PBMCs, taken from culture after CMV antigen stimulation. This TCR was sampled from a human donor in good health (CMV status not recorded). Some clones in this sample may be carry-over from other donors' samples. The V and J genes are TRBV7-2 and TRBJ2-3, with D perhaps matching TRBD1 or TRBD2 (5 bases each). This CDR3 is CASSRDLSEDTQYF. The CDR3 DNA reads as TGTGCCAGCAGCAGGGACCTCTCAGAGGATACGCAGTATTTT.